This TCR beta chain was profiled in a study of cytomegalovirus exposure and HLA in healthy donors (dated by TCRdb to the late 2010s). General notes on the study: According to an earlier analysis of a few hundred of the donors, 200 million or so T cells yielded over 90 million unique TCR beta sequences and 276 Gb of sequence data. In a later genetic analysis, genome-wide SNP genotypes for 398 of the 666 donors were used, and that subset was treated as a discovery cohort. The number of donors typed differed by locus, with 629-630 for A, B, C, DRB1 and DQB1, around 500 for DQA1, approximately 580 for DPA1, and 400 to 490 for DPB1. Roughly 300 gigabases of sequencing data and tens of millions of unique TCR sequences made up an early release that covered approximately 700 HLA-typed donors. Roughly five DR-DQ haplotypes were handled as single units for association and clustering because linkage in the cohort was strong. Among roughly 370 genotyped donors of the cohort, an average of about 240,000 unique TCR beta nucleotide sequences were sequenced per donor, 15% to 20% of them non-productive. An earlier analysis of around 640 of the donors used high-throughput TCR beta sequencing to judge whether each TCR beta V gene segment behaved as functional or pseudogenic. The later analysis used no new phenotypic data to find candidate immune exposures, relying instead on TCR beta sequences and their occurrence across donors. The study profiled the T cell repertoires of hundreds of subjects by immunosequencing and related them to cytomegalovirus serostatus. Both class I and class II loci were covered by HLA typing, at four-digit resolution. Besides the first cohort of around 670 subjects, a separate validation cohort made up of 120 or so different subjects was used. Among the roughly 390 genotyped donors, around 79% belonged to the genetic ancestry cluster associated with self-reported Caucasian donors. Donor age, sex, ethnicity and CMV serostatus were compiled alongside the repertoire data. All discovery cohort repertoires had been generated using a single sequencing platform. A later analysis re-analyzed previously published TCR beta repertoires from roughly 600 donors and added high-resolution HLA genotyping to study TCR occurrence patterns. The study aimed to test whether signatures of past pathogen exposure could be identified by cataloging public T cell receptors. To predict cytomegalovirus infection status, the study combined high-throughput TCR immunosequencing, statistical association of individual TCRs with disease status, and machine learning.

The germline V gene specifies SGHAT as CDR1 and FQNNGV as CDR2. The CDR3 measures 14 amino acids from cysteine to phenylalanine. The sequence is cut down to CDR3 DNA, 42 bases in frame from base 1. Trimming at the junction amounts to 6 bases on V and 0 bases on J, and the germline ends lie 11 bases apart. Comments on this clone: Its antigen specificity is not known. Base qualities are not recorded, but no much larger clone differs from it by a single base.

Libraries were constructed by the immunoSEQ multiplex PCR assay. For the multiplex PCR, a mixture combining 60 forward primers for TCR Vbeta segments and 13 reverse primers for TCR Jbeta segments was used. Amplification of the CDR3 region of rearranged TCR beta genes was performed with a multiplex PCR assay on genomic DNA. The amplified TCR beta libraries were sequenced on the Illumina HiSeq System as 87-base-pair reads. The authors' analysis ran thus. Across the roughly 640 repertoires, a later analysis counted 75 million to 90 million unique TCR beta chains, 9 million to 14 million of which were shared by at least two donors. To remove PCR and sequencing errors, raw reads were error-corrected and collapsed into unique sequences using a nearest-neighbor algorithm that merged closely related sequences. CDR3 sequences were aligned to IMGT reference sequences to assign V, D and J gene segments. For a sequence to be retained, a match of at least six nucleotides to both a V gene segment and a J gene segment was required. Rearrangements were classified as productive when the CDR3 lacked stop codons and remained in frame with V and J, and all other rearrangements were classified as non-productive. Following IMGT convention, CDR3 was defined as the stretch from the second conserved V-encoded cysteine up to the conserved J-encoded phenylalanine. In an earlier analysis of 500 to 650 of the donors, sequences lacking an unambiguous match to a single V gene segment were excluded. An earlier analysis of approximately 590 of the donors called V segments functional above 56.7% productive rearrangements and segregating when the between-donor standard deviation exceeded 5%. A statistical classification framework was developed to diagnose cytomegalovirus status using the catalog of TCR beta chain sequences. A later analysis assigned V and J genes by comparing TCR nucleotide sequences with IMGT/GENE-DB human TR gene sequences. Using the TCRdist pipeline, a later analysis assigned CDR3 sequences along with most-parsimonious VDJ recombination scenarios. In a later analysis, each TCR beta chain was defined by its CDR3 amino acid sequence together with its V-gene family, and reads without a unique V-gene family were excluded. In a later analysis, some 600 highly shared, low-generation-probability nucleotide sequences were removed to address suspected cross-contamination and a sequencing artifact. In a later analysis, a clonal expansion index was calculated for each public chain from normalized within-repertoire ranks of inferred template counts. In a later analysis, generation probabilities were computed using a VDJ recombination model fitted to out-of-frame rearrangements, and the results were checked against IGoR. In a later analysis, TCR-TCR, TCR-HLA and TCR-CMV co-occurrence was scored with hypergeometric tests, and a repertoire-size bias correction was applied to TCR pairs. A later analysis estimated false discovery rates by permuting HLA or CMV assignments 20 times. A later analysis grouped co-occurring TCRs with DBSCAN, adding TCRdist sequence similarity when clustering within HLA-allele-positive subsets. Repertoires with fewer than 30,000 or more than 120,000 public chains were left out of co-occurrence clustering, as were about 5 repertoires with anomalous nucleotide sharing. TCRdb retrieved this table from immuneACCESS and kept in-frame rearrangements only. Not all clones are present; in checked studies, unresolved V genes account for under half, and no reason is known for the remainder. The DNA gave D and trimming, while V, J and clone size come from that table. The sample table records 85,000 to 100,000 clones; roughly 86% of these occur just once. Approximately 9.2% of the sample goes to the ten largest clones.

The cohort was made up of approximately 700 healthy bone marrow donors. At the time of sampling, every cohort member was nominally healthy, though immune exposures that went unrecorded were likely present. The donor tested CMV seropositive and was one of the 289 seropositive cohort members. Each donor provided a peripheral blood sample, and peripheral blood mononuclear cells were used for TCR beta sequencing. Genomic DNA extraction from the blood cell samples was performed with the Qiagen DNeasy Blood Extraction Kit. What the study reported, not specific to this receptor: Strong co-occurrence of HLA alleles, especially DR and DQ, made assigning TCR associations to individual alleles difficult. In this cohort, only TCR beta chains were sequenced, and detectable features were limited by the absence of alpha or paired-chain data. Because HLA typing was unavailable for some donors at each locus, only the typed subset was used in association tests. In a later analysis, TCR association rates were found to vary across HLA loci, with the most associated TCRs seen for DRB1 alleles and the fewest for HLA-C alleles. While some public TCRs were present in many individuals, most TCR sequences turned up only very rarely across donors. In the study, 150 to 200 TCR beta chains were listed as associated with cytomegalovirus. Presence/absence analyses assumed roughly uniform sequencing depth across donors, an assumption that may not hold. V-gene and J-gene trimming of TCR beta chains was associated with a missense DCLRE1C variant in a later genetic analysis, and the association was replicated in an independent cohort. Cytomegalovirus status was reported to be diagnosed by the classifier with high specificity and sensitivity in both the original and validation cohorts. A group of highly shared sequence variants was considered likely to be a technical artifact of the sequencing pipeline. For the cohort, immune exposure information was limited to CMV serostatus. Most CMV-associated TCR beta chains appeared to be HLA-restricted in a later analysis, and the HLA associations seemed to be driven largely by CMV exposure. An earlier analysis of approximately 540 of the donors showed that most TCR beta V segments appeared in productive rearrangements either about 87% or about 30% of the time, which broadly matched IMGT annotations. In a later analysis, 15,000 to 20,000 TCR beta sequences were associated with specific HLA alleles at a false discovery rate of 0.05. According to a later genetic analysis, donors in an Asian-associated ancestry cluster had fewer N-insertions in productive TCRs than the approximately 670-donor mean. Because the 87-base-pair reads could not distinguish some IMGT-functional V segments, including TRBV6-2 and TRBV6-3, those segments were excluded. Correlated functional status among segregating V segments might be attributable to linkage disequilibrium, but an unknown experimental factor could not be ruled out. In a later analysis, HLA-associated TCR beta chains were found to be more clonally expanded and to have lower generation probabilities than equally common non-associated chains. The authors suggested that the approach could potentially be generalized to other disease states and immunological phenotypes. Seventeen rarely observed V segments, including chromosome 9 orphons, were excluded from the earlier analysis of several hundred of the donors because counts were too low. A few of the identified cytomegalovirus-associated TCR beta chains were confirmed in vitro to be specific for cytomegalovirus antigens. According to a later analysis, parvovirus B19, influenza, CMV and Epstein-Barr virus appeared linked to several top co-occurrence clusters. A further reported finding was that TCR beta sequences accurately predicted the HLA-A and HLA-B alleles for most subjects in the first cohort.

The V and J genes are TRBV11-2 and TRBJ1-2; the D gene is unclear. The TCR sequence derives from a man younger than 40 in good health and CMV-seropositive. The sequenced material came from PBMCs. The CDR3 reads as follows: CASRSLLSNYGYTF. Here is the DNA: TGTGCCAGCAGATCTCTCCTCTCTAACTATGGCTACACCTTC.